This entry concerns a single T cell receptor (beta chain). Germline assignment: CDR1 SQVTM and CDR2 ANQGSEA. The CDR3 covers 10 residues. V was trimmed by 3 bases and J by 6 bases, leaving 5 bases between them. This sample was taken from a study of blood T cell repertoires in COVID-19. Study context: The United States, Italy and Spain supplied acute and convalescent COVID-19 samples. PBMCs, B-cell-depleted T cells, or T cells were the source of the cDNA or gDNA that made up the material.

The data were produced by immunoSEQ multiplex PCR, yet TCRdb's version contains in-frame clones alone and is incomplete. Among 250,000 to 300,000 clones, over 75% were seen once, and the ten largest hold 1.5% to 2%. Participants were aged about 18 to 89 years, lived in roughly 25 US areas, and enrolled virtually. Two negative PCRs, clearance, or symptom resolution characterized the recovered Cohort 3 donors. The material sequenced was PBMCs or T cells enriched from blood (not recorded which). This sequence joins TRBV29-1 and TRBJ1-2; no reliable D call. The TCR sequence derives from a woman in her fifties or sixties who had recovered from COVID-19. The CDR3 is CSVDQDGYTF. The CDR3 DNA is TGCAGCGTTGACCAGGATGGCTACACCTTC.